This is a list of T cell receptor beta chains from one sample in a study of blood T cell repertoires in COVID-19. The assay was immunoSEQ multiplex PCR, and TCRdb's table has in-frame clones only and misses some. This sample has 150,000 to 200,000 clones; 84% occur once, and the top ten carry approximately 10%. Sequencing input: peripheral blood. These receptors were obtained from a man aged 65 to 85 with active or convalescent COVID-19. The CDR3 runs from the conserved cysteine through the conserved F or W. The D gene is left open where the match is weak. Expanded clones are given a class, and other clones once, few, many or no size at all.

>TRBJ1-3|NA|NA|TRBV7-2
TGTGCCAGCAGCTTAGGAGGGTACTCTGGAAACACCATATATTTT
CASSLGGYSGNTIYF
>TRBJ2-1|NA|NA|TRBV19
TGTGCCAGTAGTAGAATCCGGTCCTTGAGCTCCTACAATGAGCAGTTCTTC
CASSRIRSLSSYNEQFF
>TRBJ1-5|TRBD1|NA|TRBV6-5
TGTGCCAGCAGCGGAACAGGGGTCGGCAATCAGCCCCAGCATTTT
CASSGTGVGNQPQHF
>TRBJ2-3|NA|NA|TRBV5-8
TGTGCCAGCAGCTTGGGGGGAGTCGGCGATACGCAGTATTTT
CASSLGGVGDTQYF
>TRBJ1-1|TRBD1|NA|TRBV6-5
TGTGCCAGCAGGGGACAGGGGGACACTGAAGCTTTCTTT
CASRGQGDTEAFF
>TRBJ2-7|NA|NA|TRBV9
TGTGCCAGCAGCGCCCAGGGGATGGGTGAGCAGTACTTC
CASSAQGMGEQYF
>TRBJ2-3|TRBD1|NA|TRBV18
TGTGCCAGCTCTCTTTCCGGACAGGGGGAAGGTCCAGATACGCAGTATTTT
CASSLSGQGEGPDTQYF
>TRBJ2-1|TRBD2|NA|TRBV7-2
TGTGCCAGCAGCTTAGGGGGACTAGCGGGAGACGAGCAGTTCTTC
CASSLGGLAGDEQFF
>TRBJ2-5|NA|NA|TRBV6-2/TRBV6-3
TGTGCCAGCAGTTACACCGGCAGGGGCGCCCGAGAGACCCAGTACTTC
CASSYTGRGARETQYF
>TRBJ2-5|NA|NA|TRBV18
TGTGCCAGCTCACCAATGCGACAGGCCTCCGAGACCCAGTACTTC
CASSPMRQASETQYF
>TRBJ1-2|NA|NA|TRBV4-3
TGCGCCAGCAGCCAGGCTACAGGGAGGGGCGGCTATGGCTACACCTTC
CASSQATGRGGYGYTF
>TRBJ2-2|TRBD1|NA|TRBV18
TGTGCCAGCTCACACGGACAGGGGAACGTCGGGGAGCTGTTTTTT
CASSHGQGNVGELFF
>TRBJ1-1|TRBD1|NA|TRBV5-1
TGCGCCAGCAGCACGACAGGGGCGCCGGATGCTTTCTTT
CASSTTGAPDAFF
>TRBJ1-4|NA|NA|TRBV7-9
TGTGCCAGCAGCGAACCGACTGCATCCCGGGAAAAACTGTTTTTT
CASSEPTASREKLFF
>TRBJ1-3|NA|NA|TRBV19
TGTGCCACCCGACGAGGAGGGGCCACTGGAAACACCATATATTTT
CATRRGGATGNTIYF
>TRBJ2-3|TRBD2|NA|TRBV7-2
TGTGCCAGCAGCTACAGCGGGAGGGGGGGTACAGATACGCAGTATTTT
CASSYSGRGGTDTQYF
>TRBJ2-1|NA|NA|TRBV11-2
TGTGCCAGCAGCGGTCCCGGAGATGAGCAGTTCTTC
CASSGPGDEQFF
>TRBJ2-1|NA|NA|TRBV3-1/TRBV3-2
TGTGCCAGCAGCCAAGATCCTTACAACAATGAGCAGTTCTTC
CASSQDPYNNEQFF
>TRBJ2-1|TRBD2|NA|TRBV7-2
TGTGCCAGCAGCTTAGTGGGTTCTAGCGGGGGGAGGTACAATGAGCAGTTCTTC
CASSLVGSSGGRYNEQFF
>TRBJ1-1|NA|NA|TRBV4-1
TGCGCCAGCAGCCAAGATCGAGGGACACAACCGAACACTGAAGCTTTCTTT
CASSQDRGTQPNTEAFF
>TRBJ1-2|TRBD1|NA|TRBV28
TGTGCCAGCAGCATCTACCCCGGGACAGGGGTCAGGAGGGGCTACACCTTC
CASSIYPGTGVRRGYTF
>TRBJ2-1|TRBD2|NA|TRBV28
TGTGCCAGCAGTTTATCCCTACTAGCGGGAGGTAATGAGCAGTTCTTC
CASSLSLLAGGNEQFF
>TRBJ1-4|NA|NA|TRBV7-2
TGTGCCAGCAGCAGACAGGCTGCAACTAATGAAAAACTGTTTTTT
CASSRQAATNEKLFF
>TRBJ2-7|NA|NA|TRBV6-2/TRBV6-3
TGTGCCAGCAGTTATCAGGACAGACTTGTTGGGGAGCAGTACTTC
CASSYQDRLVGEQYF
>TRBJ2-1|NA|NA|TRBV6-2/TRBV6-3
TGTGCCAGCAGTCGCCTATCTAATGAGCAGTTCTTC
CASSRLSNEQFF
>TRBJ1-1|NA|NA|TRBV19
TGTGCCAGTCAGGGAGGAGGGCTTAGGAGAACTGAAGCTTTCTTT
CASQGGGLRRTEAFF
>TRBJ2-3|TRBD2|NA|TRBV4-3
TGCGCCAGCAGCCATGATAGCGGGAGGGCGCAGTATTTT
CASSHDSGRAQYF
>TRBJ1-6|NA|NA|TRBV11-3
TGTGCCAGCAGCTTGAGCGGCAGTAATTCACCCCTCCACTTT
CASSLSGSNSPLHF
>TRBJ2-1|NA|NA|TRBV5-1
TGCGCCAGCCAGGACTATCCTGATAGCTCCTACAATGAGCAGTTCTTC
CASQDYPDSSYNEQFF
>TRBJ2-7|TRBD1|once|TRBV28
TGTGCCAGCAGCTGGCTGACCGGGACAGGGGAAGGCGAGCAGTACTTC
CASSWLTGTGEGEQYF